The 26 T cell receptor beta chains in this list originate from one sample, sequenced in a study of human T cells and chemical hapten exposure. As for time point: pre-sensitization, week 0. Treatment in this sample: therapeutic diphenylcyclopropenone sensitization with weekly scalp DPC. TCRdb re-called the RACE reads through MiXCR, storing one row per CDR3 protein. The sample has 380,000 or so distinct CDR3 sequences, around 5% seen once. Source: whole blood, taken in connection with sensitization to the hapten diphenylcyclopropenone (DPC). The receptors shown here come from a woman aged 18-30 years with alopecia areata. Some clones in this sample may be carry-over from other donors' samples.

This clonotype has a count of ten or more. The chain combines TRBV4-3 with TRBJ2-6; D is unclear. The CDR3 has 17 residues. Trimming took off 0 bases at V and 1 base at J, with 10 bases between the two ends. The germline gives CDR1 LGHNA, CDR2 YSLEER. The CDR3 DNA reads TGCGCCAGCAGCCAAGATCCACGTTCTTCTGGGGCCAACGTCCTGACTTTC. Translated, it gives CASSQDPRSSGANVLTF.

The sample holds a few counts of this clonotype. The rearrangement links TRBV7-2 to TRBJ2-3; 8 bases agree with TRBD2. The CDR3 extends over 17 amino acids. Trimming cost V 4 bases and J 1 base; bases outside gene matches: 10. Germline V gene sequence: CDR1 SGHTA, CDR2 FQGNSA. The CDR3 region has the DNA TGTGCCAGCAGCTCCCTGTCGGGGGGGCCCGGCACAGATACGCAGTATTTT. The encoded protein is CASSSLSGGPGTDTQYF.

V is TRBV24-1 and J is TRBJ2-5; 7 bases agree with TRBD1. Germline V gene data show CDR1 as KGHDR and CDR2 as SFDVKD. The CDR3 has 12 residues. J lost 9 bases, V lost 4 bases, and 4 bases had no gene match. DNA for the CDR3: TGTGCCACCAGTGACCCACAGGGGTCCCAGTACTTC. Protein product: CATSDPQGSQYF.

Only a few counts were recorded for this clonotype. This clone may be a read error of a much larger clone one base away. The CDR3 DNA follows: TGTGCCAGCCGCCAAGAAAGGGGGGTCGGGGCAGATACGCAGTATTTT. Its protein is CASRQERGVGADTQYF. This chain links TRBV4-2 with TRBJ2-3, with D possibly being TRBD1 or TRBD2 (6 bases each). Looked up from germline, CDR1 is LGHNA and CDR2 is YNFKEQ. This CDR3 contains 16 residues.

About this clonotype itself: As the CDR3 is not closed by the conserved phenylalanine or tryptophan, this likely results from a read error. The CDR3, as DNA: TGTGCCAGCAGCCGCGGCCTTTTCGAGCAGTACTCC. Protein sequence: CASSRGLFEQYS. The chain carries TRBV3-1 and TRBJ2-7, with D unresolved. Trimming shortened V by 4 bases and J by 6 bases, and 10 bases separated the two germline ends. CDR1 is LGHDT, CDR2 YNNKEL, per germline (reference sequence). CDR3 size: 12 residues.

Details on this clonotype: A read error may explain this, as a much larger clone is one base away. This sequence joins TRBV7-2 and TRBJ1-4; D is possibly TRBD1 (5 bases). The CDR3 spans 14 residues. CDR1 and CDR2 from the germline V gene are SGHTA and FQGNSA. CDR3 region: CASSFSPGNEKLSF. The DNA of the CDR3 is TGTGCCAGCAGCTTCTCCCCAGGGAATGAAAAACTGTCTTTT. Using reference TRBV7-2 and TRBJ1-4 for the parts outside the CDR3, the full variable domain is GAGVSQSPSNKVTEKGKDVELRCDPISGHTALYWYRQSLGQGLEFLIYFQGNSAPDKSGLPSDRFSAERTGGSVSTLTIQRTQQEDSAVYLCASSFSPGNEKLSFGSGTQLSVL.

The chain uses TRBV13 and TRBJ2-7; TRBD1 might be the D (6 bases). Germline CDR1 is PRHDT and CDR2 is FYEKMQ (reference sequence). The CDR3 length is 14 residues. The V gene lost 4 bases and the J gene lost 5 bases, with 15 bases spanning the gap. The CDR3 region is CASSSPHKGDEQYF. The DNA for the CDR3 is TGTGCCAGCAGCTCCCCCCACAAGGGGGACGAGCAGTACTTC.

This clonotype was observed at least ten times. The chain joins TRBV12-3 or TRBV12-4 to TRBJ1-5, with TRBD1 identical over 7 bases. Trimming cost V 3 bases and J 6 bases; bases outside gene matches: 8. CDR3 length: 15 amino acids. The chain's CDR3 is CASSFGRQGVQPQHF. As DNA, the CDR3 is TGTGCCAGCAGTTTTGGCCGACAGGGCGTTCAGCCCCAGCATTTT.

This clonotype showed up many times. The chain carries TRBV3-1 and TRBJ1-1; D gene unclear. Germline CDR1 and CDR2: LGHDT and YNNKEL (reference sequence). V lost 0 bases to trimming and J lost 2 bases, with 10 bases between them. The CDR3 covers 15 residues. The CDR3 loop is CASSQDLWPNTEAFF. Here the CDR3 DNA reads TGTGCCAGCAGCCAAGATCTTTGGCCAAACACTGAAGCTTTCTTT.

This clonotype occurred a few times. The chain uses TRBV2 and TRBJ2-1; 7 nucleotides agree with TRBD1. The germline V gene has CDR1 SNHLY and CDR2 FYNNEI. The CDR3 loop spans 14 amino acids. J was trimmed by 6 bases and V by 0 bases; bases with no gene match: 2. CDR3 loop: CASSEARQGNEQFF. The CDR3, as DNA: TGTGCCAGCAGTGAAGCGCGACAGGGCAATGAGCAGTTCTTC.

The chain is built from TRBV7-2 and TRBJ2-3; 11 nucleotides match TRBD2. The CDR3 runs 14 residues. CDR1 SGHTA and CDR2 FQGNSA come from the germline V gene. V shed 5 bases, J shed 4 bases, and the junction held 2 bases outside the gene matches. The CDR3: CASSISGGADTQYF. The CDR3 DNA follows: TGTGCCAGCAGCATTAGCGGGGGGGCAGATACGCAGTATTTT.

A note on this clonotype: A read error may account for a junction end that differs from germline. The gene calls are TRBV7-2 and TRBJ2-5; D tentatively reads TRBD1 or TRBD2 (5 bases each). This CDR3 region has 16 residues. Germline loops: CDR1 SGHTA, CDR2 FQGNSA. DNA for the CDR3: TGTGCTAGCAGCTTCACCGGGACGCCTCCGATTGTCACCCAGTACTTC. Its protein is CASSFTGTPPIVTQYF. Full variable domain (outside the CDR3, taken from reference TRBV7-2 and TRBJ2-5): GAGVSQSPSNKVTEKGKDVELRCDPISGHTALYWYRQSLGQGLEFLIYFQGNSAPDKSGLPSDRFSAERTGGSVSTLTIQRTQQEDSAVYLCASSFTGTPPIVTQYFGPGTRLLVL.

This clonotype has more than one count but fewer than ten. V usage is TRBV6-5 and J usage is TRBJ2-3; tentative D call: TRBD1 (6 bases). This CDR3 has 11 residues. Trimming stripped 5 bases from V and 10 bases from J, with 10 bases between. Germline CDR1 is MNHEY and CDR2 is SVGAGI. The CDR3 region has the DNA TGTGCCAGCAGTACAGGGTTTGCGCAGTATTTT. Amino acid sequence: CASSTGFAQYF.

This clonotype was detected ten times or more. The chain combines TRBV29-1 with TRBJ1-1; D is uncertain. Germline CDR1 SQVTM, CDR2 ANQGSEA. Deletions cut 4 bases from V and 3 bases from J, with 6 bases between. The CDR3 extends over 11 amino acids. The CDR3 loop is CSVVPDTEAFF. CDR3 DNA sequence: TGCAGCGTTGTCCCCGACACTGAAGCTTTCTTT.

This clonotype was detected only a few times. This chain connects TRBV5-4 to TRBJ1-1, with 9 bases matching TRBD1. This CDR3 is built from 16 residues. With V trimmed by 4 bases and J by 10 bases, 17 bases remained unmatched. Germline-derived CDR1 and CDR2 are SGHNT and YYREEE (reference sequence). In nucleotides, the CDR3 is TGTGCCAGCAGCCCGAGGGACAGGGCAGGGCGGATGTCAGCTTTCTTT. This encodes CASSPRDRAGRMSAFF.

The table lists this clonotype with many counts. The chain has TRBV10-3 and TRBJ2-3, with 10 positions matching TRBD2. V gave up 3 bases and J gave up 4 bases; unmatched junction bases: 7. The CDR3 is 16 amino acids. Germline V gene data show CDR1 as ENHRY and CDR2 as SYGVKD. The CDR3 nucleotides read TGTGCCATCAGTGAAAGAGCGGGGGGGCGTGCAGATACGCAGTATTTT. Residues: CAISERAGGRADTQYF.

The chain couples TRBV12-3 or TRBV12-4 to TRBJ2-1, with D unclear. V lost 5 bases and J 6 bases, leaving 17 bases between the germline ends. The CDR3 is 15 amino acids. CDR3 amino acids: CASSPPPGRSNEQFF. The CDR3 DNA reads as TGTGCCAGCAGTCCCCCCCCTGGACGGTCCAATGAGCAGTTCTTC.

The CDR3 nucleotides read TGTGCCAGCAGCCAAGTCCCGCAGACTCGTTACGAGCAGTACTTC. Translated: CASSQVPQTRYEQYF. The rearrangement links TRBV4-2 to TRBJ2-7, with no clear D. The CDR3 covers 15 residues. Trimming removed 1 base at V and 4 bases at J, with 14 bases between. CDR1 is LGHNA and CDR2 is YNFKEQ in the germline V gene.

The CDR3 sequence: CASSPRRTGTGNTEAFF. The DNA for the CDR3 is TGCGCCAGCAGCCCGAGGCGCACAGGGACAGGGAACACTGAAGCTTTCTTT. The chain links TRBV4-3 to TRBJ1-1; the match to TRBD1 covers 8 bases. The length of the CDR3 is 17 residues. Trimming removed 4 bases from V and 1 base from J; junction bases left unmatched: 11. Germline CDR1 and CDR2: LGHNA and YSLEER.

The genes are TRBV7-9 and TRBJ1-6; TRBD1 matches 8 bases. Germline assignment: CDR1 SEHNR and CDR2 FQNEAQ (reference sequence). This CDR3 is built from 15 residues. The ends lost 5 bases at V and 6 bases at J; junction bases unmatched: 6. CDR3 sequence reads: CASSPGQVVNSPLHF. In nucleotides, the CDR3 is TGTGCCAGCAGCCCGGGACAGGTTGTTAATTCACCCCTCCACTTT.

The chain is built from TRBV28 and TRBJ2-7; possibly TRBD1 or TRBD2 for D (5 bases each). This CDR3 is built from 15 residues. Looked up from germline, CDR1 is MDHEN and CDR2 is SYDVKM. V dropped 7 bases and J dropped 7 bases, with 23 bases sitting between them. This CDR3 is CASIISGAGLMEQYF. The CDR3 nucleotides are TGTGCCAGCATAATCTCCGGGGCAGGGCTAATGGAGCAGTACTTC.

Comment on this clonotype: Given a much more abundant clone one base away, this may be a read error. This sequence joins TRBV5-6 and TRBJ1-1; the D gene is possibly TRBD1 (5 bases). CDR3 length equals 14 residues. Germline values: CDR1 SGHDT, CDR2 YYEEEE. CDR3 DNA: TGTGCCAGCAGCTCCTCGACAGTGCCCACTGAAACTTTCTTT. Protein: CASSSSTVPTETFF. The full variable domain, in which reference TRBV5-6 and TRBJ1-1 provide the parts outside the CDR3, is DAGVTQSPTHLIKTRGQQVTLRCSPKSGHDTVSWYQQALGQGPQFIFQYYEEEERQRGNFPDRFSGHQFPNYSSELNVNALLLGDSALYLCASSSSTVPTETFFGQGTRLTVV.

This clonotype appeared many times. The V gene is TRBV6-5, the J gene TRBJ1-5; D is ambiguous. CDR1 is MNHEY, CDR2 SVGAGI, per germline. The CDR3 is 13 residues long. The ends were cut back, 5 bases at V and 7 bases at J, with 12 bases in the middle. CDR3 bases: TGTGCCAGCAGTCGCCAGCCGCTCCAGCCCCAGCATTTT. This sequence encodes CASSRQPLQPQHF.

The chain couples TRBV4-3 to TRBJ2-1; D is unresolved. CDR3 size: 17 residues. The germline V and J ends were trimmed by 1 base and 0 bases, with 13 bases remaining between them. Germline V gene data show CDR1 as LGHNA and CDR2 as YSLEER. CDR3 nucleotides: TGCGCCAGCAGCCAAGCTGGACGGGTGGGCTCCTACAATGAGCAGTTCTTC. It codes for CASSQAGRVGSYNEQFF.

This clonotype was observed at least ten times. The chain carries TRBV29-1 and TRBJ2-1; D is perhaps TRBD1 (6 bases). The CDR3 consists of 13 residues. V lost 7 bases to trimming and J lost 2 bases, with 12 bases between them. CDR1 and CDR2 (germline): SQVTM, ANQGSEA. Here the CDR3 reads CSADRSAYNEQFF. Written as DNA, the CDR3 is TGCAGCGCCGACAGGAGCGCCTACAATGAGCAGTTCTTC.

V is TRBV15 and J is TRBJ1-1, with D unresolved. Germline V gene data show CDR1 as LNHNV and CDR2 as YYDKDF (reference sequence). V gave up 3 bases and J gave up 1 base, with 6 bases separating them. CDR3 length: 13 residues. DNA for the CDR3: TGTGCCACCAGCAGTCTGACGAACACTGAAGCTTTCTTT. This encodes CATSSLTNTEAFF. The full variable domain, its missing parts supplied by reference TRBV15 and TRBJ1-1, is DAMVIQNPRYQVTQFGKPVTLSCSQTLNHNVMYWYQQKSSQAPKLLFHYYDKDFNNEADTPDNFQSRRPNTSFCFLDIRSPGLGDTAMYLCATSSLTNTEAFFGQGTRLTVV.